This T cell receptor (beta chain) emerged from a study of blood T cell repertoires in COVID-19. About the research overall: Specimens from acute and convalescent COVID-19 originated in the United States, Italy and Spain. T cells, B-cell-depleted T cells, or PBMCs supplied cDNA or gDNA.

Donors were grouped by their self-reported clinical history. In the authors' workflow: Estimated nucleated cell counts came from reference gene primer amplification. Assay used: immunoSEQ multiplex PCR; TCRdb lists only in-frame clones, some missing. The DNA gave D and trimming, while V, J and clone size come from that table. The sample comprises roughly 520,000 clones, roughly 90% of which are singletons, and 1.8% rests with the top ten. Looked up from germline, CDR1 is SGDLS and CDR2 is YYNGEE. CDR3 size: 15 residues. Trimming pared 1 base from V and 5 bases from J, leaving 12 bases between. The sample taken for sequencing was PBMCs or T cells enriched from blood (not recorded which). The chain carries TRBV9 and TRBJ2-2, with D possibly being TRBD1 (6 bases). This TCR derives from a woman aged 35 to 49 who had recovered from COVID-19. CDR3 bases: TGTGCCAGCAGCGTATGGGGCAGGGGAACCGGGGAGCTGTTTTTT. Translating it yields CASSVWGRGTGELFF. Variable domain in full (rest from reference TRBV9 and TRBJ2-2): DSGVTQTPKHLITATGQRVTLRCSPRSGDLSVYWYQQSLDQGLQFLIQYYNGEERAKGNILERFSAQQFPDLHSELNLSSLELGDSALYFCASSVWGRGTGELFFGEGSRLTVL.